Shown below are 29 T cell receptor beta chains from a single sample sequenced in a study of cytomegalovirus exposure and HLA in healthy donors. Here immunoSEQ multiplex PCR was the method, and the copy in TCRdb shows in-frame clones only, minus some. The repertoire holds under 95,000 clones, with approximately 93% as singletons. Sequenced sample: PBMCs. Receptors were obtained from a woman younger than 30 in good health and CMV-seropositive.

The chain uses TRBV28 and TRBJ2-1; a weak D match, TRBD1 (7 bases). V dropped 7 bases and J dropped 3 bases, with 16 bases sitting between them. The CDR3 is 15 residues long. The germline V gene has CDR1 MDHEN and CDR2 SYDVKM. This CDR3 is CASTQAGGYYNEQFF. The CDR3 DNA is TGTGCCAGCACCCAAGCAGGGGGGTACTACAATGAGCAGTTCTTC. The whole variable domain, remainder taken from reference TRBV28 and TRBJ2-1, is DVKVTQSSRYLVKRTGEKVFLECVQDMDHENMFWYRQDPGLGLRLIYFSYDVKMKEKGDIPEGYSVSREKKERFSLILESASTNQTSMYLCASTQAGGYYNEQFFGPGTRLTVL.

This clone turned up a few times. The rearrangement joins TRBV4-3 to TRBJ1-1; TRBD1 matches at 7 bases. V gave up 4 bases and J gave up 5 bases; unmatched junction bases: 7. CDR1 is LGHNA, CDR2 YSLEER, per germline. The CDR3 is made up of 14 amino acids. The CDR3 protein is CASSPTWDSTEAFF. The CDR3 DNA is TGCGCCAGCAGCCCGACTTGGGACAGTACTGAAGCTTTCTTT.

The V call is TRBV5-5, the J call TRBJ2-7, with D perhaps matching TRBD1 (5 bases). Per the germline V gene, CDR1 is SGHKS and CDR2 is YYEKEE (reference sequence). The CDR3 spans 14 residues. Trimming pared 2 bases from V and 3 bases from J, leaving 12 bases between. The CDR3 loop reads CASSFGHRDYEQYF. The CDR3 DNA reads as TGTGCCAGCAGCTTCGGACATAGGGACTACGAGCAGTACTTC. Together with reference TRBV5-5 and TRBJ2-7, the CDR3 gives the full variable domain: DAGVTQSPTHLIKTRGQQVTLRCSPISGHKSVSWYQQVLGQGPQFIFQYYEKEERGRGNFPDRFSARQFPNYSSELNVNALLLGDSALYLCASSFGHRDYEQYFGPGTRLTVT.

This clone came up once. This rearrangement joins TRBV5-1 to TRBJ1-4; 8 bases line up with TRBD1. This CDR3 comprises 12 residues. With V trimmed by 5 bases and J by 13 bases, 7 bases remained unmatched. Germline CDR1 reads SGHRS; CDR2 reads YFSETQ. CDR3 sequence (DNA): TGCGCCAGCAGAGTCGACAGGGGAGGACTGTTTTTT. This translates into CASRVDRGGLFF.

The rearrangement links TRBV28 to TRBJ2-5; 9 positions agree with TRBD2. J lost 4 bases, V lost 6 bases, and 6 bases had no gene match. This CDR3 is 14 amino acids long. Germline values: CDR1 MDHEN, CDR2 SYDVKM. CDR3 nucleotide sequence: TGTGCCAGCAGGGGCGGGAGGGCCTCAGAGACCCAGTACTTC. Its protein is CASRGGRASETQYF.

This clone was recorded once. The chain links TRBV7-2 to TRBJ1-2; D gene unclear. The CDR3 length is 16 residues. CDR1 and CDR2 from the germline V gene are SGHTA and FQGNSA. Trimming shortened V by 5 bases and J by 3 bases, and 19 bases separated the two germline ends. Written as DNA, the CDR3 is TGTGCCAGCAGCCCTTCCGCCGCCCGGTCTGACTATGGCTACACCTTC. This codes for CASSPSAARSDYGYTF. Drawing the rest from reference TRBV7-2 and TRBJ1-2, the complete variable domain is GAGVSQSPSNKVTEKGKDVELRCDPISGHTALYWYRQSLGQGLEFLIYFQGNSAPDKSGLPSDRFSAERTGGSVSTLTIQRTQQEDSAVYLCASSPSAARSDYGYTFGSGTRLTVV.

The chain joins TRBV7-6 to TRBJ2-5; D is uncertain. V lost 1 base and J lost 2, with 11 bases in between. This CDR3 is built from 15 residues. Germline-derived CDR1 and CDR2 are SGHVS and FNYEAQ. CDR3 DNA: TGTGCCAGCAGCTTAGGTGCAGGTCTACAAGAGACCCAGTACTTC. Encoded protein: CASSLGAGLQETQYF.

V gene TRBV27 combines with J gene TRBJ1-5, with D perhaps matching TRBD1 (5 bases). Germline lookup yields CDR1 MNHEY and CDR2 SMNVEV (reference sequence). V lost 5 bases, J lost 4 bases, and 12 bases lay in between. The CDR3 runs to 14 residues. The CDR3 DNA sequence: TGTGCCAGCAGTGTCCGCCAGGGAAATCAGCCCCAGCATTTT. Translated, it gives CASSVRQGNQPQHF.

The V gene is TRBV5-1, the J gene TRBJ1-6; D is undetermined. V lost 0 bases and J lost 7, with 8 bases in between. This CDR3 has 14 amino acids. Germline loops: CDR1 SGHRS, CDR2 YFSETQ. For the CDR3, the DNA is TGCGCCAGCAGCTTGGAAGGGAGAAATTCACCCCTCCACTTT. Its protein product is CASSLEGRNSPLHF. Complete variable domain (other parts from reference TRBV5-1 and TRBJ1-6): KAGVTQTPRYLIKTRGQQVTLSCSPISGHRSVSWYQQTPGQGLQFLFEYFSETQRNKGNFPGRFSGRQFSNSRSEMNVSTLELGDSALYLCASSLEGRNSPLHFGNGTRLTVT.

In its sample, this clone was seen once. V usage is TRBV10-3 and J usage is TRBJ1-4; D is uncertain. The V gene's germline CDR1 is ENHRY and CDR2 SYGVKD. V was clipped by 0 bases and J by 5 bases, with 10 bases between them. This CDR3 region has 15 residues. CDR3 DNA: TGTGCCATCAGTGAGTCGGCAGAATCCAATGAAAAACTGTTTTTT. Translated: CAISESAESNEKLFF.

This sequence joins TRBV6-1 and TRBJ1-2; 10 bases align to TRBD1. Unmatched junction bases numbered 3, after V lost 3 bases and J lost 5 bases. CDR1 is MNHNS and CDR2 is SASEGT in the germline V gene. The CDR3 sequence is 14 residues long. In nucleotides, the CDR3 is TGTGCCAGCAGTGACGGGACAGGGGATTATGGCTACACCTTC. This gives the protein CASSDGTGDYGYTF.

The chain joins TRBV5-5 to TRBJ2-4, with D tentatively TRBD1 (5 bases). The CDR3 loop spans 13 amino acids. Trimming pared 5 bases from V and 0 bases from J, leaving 6 bases between. Germline V gene sequence: CDR1 SGHKS, CDR2 YYEKEE (reference sequence). CDR3 protein: CASRGVAKNIQYF. Here the CDR3 DNA reads TGTGCCAGCAGAGGGGTAGCCAAAAACATTCAGTACTTC.

This rearrangement joins TRBV5-4 to TRBJ2-5; 14 nucleotides align to TRBD2. There are 15 residues in the CDR3. CDR1 is SGHNT and CDR2 is YYREEE in the germline V gene (reference sequence). V dropped 3 bases and J dropped 3; count of bases not matched to a gene: 1. The CDR3 coding sequence is TGTGCCAGCAGCTGGGGACTAGCGGGGGAAGAGACCCAGTACTTC. Its protein is CASSWGLAGEETQYF. Using reference TRBV5-4 and TRBJ2-5 for the parts outside the CDR3, the full variable domain is ETGVTQSPTHLIKTRGQQVTLRCSSQSGHNTVSWYQQALGQGPQFIFQYYREEENGRGNFPPRFSGLQFPNYSSELNVNALELDDSALYLCASSWGLAGEETQYFGPGTRLLVL.

The chain employs TRBV19 and TRBJ1-5; 7 bases are shared with TRBD1. This CDR3 comprises 14 residues. Germline V lookup: CDR1 LNHDA, CDR2 SQIVND (reference sequence). V gave up 6 bases and J gave up 5 bases; unmatched junction bases: 7. CDR3 bases: TGTGCCAGTAGCGGGACAGTGAGGTATCAGCCCCAGCATTTT. Translating it yields CASSGTVRYQPQHF.

The chain employs TRBV30 and TRBJ1-2, with 7 bases aligning to TRBD1. The ends lost 6 bases at V and 4 bases at J; junction bases unmatched: 8. This CDR3 has 13 amino acids. Germline V gives CDR1 GTSNPN, CDR2 SVGIG (reference sequence). This CDR3 is CACSAGQTYGYTF. CDR3 in DNA: TGTGCCTGCTCTGCGGGACAGACCTATGGCTACACCTTC.

The chain carries TRBV4-3 and TRBJ1-4; tentatively, D is TRBD1 (5 bases). Deletions cut 4 bases from V and 6 bases from J, with 15 bases between. CDR1 and CDR2 from the germline V gene are LGHNA and YSLEER. The CDR3 loop spans 15 amino acids. CDR3 in amino acids: CASSPWAGGDEKLFF. The CDR3 nucleotides read TGCGCCAGCAGCCCATGGGCCGGGGGGGATGAAAAACTGTTTTTT.

This clone was recorded only once. The CDR3, as DNA: TGTGCCAGTAGTTTCCGGGGAGGCTACACCGGGGAGCTGTTTTTT. This sequence encodes CASSFRGGYTGELFF. The chain couples TRBV19 to TRBJ2-2, with D tentatively TRBD2 (6 bases). CDR1 is LNHDA and CDR2 is SQIVND in the germline V gene (reference sequence). V lost 5 bases, J lost 3 bases, and 13 bases lay in between. The CDR3 is 15 residues long.

The chain recombines TRBV6-5 with TRBJ2-2, with D hard to call. The CDR3 is 14 residues long. Germline-derived CDR1 and CDR2 are MNHEY and SVGAGI. Trimming took 0 bases from V and 6 from J, leaving 8 bases between them. CDR3 bases: TGTGCCAGCAGTTACTCGACTCTCCCCGGGGAGCTGTTTTTT. Residues: CASSYSTLPGELFF.

The J gene is TRBJ1-5, the V gene TRBV7-6; 8 nucleotides align to TRBD1. V gave up 9 bases and J gave up 6 bases; unmatched junction bases: 7. The CDR3 consists of 13 residues. Germline CDR1 SGHVS, CDR2 FNYEAQ. CDR3 residues: CARADRGGQPQHF. The CDR3 bases are TGTGCCAGGGCCGACAGGGGAGGTCAGCCCCAGCATTTT.

This rearrangement joins TRBV27 to TRBJ1-4, with 9 positions matching TRBD1. The CDR3 consists of 20 residues. V trimming: 5 bases; J trimming: 3 bases; junction bases outside the gene matches: 19. Germline V lookup: CDR1 MNHEY, CDR2 SMNVEV (reference sequence). The CDR3 nucleotides read TGTGCCAGCAGTCGCTTAACCGGGACAGGGCCCCCGCTACCTAATGAAAAACTGTTTTTT. This sequence encodes CASSRLTGTGPPLPNEKLFF. Combining the CDR3 with reference TRBV27 and TRBJ1-4 gives the whole variable domain EAQVTQNPRYLITVTGKKLTVTCSQNMNHEYMSWYRQDPGLGLRQIYYSMNVEVTDKGDVPEGYKVSRKEKRNFPLILESPSPNQTSLYFCASSRLTGTGPPLPNEKLFFGSGTQLSVL.

The V and J genes are TRBV28 and TRBJ2-5; D is perhaps TRBD1 (6 bases). Germline V gene sequence: CDR1 MDHEN, CDR2 SYDVKM. The CDR3 is 13 residues long. The V and J ends lost 6 bases and 5 bases respectively, with 13 bases between them. CDR3: CASSPQGYETQYF. For the CDR3, the DNA is TGTGCCAGCAGCCCCCAGGGGTACGAGACCCAGTACTTC.

The chain links TRBV4-1 to TRBJ2-7; D perhaps matches TRBD1 (6 bases). The V end lost 4 bases, the J end lost 0 bases, and 22 bases lay between the germline ends. Germline assignment: CDR1 MGHRA and CDR2 YSYEKL. This CDR3 has 18 amino acids. For the CDR3, the DNA is TGCGCCAGCAGCCTCAGGGGTGGGGCAGACCCTTTCTCCTACGAGCAGTACTTC. Translated: CASSLRGGADPFSYEQYF.

The J gene is TRBJ1-1, the V gene TRBV30; weak D call: TRBD1 (5 bases). The CDR3 is 16 residues long. V lost 3 bases and J lost 3, with 20 bases in between. Per germline, CDR1 GTSNPN and CDR2 SVGIG (reference sequence). CDR3 DNA: TGTGCCTGGAGGAAATCGGGGGTGGGGTTCGACACTGAAGCTTTCTTT. Translated: CAWRKSGVGFDTEAFF.

In nucleotides, the CDR3 is TGTGCCAGCAGCCTCAAGGGACTCTCTGGAAACACCATATATTTT. Its protein is CASSLKGLSGNTIYF. V gene TRBV7-9 combines with J gene TRBJ1-3, with D possibly matching TRBD1 (5 bases). The CDR3 runs to 15 residues. V lost 5 bases to trimming and J lost 0 bases, with 11 bases between them. Germline V gene data show CDR1 as SEHNR and CDR2 as FQNEAQ (reference sequence).

The V and J genes are TRBV6-6 and TRBJ2-7; TRBD1 matches at 8 bases. Germline V gives CDR1 MNHNY, CDR2 SVGAGI (reference sequence). The CDR3 consists of 14 residues. With V trimmed by 5 bases and J by 4 bases, 7 bases remained unmatched. CDR3 protein: CASSGGQVWYEQYF. The CDR3 DNA follows: TGTGCCAGCAGTGGGGGACAGGTCTGGTACGAGCAGTACTTC.

The chain is built from TRBV19 and TRBJ2-1, with TRBD2 matching over 14 bases. This CDR3 region has 20 residues. The V gene's germline CDR1 is LNHDA and CDR2 SQIVND (reference sequence). V trimming: 5 bases; J trimming: 2 bases; junction bases outside the gene matches: 14. The CDR3 DNA reads as TGTGCCAGTAGTCAAGGACTAGCGGGAGGAGGGATTGGCACCTACAATGAGCAGTTCTTC. Its protein product is CASSQGLAGGGIGTYNEQFF.

This chain joins TRBV11-3 and TRBJ2-7, with TRBD2 as a possible D gene (6 bases). From germline, CDR1 is SGHNT and CDR2 YENEEA. There are 15 residues in the CDR3. The ends were cut back, 0 bases at V and 4 bases at J, with 13 bases in the middle. As DNA, the CDR3 is TGTGCCAGCAGCTTAGAGGAGGGGCGAAGATACGAGCAGTACTTC. Protein: CASSLEEGRRYEQYF.

The CDR3 bases are TGTGCCAGCAGCATCCCAATAGCGGACCCGAGTACGCAGTATTTT. Translated, it gives CASSIPIADPSTQYF. V usage is TRBV11-3 and J usage is TRBJ2-3, with a possible D match to TRBD2 (6 bases). Germline V gene data show CDR1 as SGHNT and CDR2 as YENEEA. The CDR3 has 15 residues. V was pared by 5 bases and J by 8 bases, with 20 bases between.

The chain uses TRBV9 and TRBJ2-3; 13 nucleotides match TRBD2. The germline gives CDR1 SGDLS, CDR2 YYNGEE. The junction had 2 bases not matched to a gene; V was cut back by 0 bases and J by 1 base. This CDR3 has 17 residues. CDR3 in DNA: TGTGCCAGCAGCGTAGCTACTAGCGGGGGGGGCACAGATACGCAGTATTTT. As protein: CASSVATSGGGTDTQYF.